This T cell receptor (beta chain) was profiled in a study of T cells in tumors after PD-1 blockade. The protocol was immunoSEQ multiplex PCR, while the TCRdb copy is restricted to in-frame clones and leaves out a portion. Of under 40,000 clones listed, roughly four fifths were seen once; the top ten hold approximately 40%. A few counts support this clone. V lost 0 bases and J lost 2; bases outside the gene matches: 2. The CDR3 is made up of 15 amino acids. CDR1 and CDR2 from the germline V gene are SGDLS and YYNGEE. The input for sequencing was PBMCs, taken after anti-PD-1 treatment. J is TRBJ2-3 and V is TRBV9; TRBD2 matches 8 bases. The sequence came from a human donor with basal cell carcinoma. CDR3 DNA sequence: TGTGCCAGCAGCGTAGCGGGAGGGCTCACAGATACGCAGTATTTT. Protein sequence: CASSVAGGLTDTQYF.